Below, 3 T cell receptor beta chains from the same sample are listed, as sequenced in a study of CD8+CD57+ T cells in acquired aplastic anemia. TCR beta VDJ combinations and CDR3 sequences were profiled from genomic DNA. TCRdb re-called the reads with MiXCR, one entry per CDR3 protein. The data hold around 200,000 distinct CDR3 sequences, with roughly 56% observed a single time. The material sequenced was sorted CD4+, CD8+, or CD8+CD57+ T cells (not recorded which) from PBMCs. Every receptor here comes from a human donor in good health, serving as a control.

This chain uses TRBV24-1 with TRBJ1-4; 7 bases align to TRBD1. The CDR3 runs 13 residues. Germline CDR1 KGHDR, CDR2 SFDVKD. Unmatched junction bases numbered 2, after V lost 4 bases and J lost 7 bases. CDR3 bases: TGTGCCACCAGTGACCCAGGGGGTGAAAAACTGTTTTTT. Its translation is CATSDPGGEKLFF.

Turning to this clonotype: The junction and the germline gene differ at one end; a read error may be behind it. The chain joins TRBV7-6 to TRBJ2-5, with 9 bases fitting TRBD2. Germline V CDR1 and CDR2: SGHVS, FNYEAQ. This CDR3 is built from 16 residues. The CDR3 DNA is TGTGCTAGCAGCATCGGCGGGGGGGCCTTCCAAGAGACCCAGTACTTC. Protein: CASSIGGGAFQETQYF.

This sequence joins TRBV10-3 and TRBJ1-1; D perhaps matches TRBD1 (5 bases). CDR3 length: 14 amino acids. Per germline, CDR1 ENHRY and CDR2 SYGVKD. The V and J ends lost 7 bases and 1 base respectively, with 13 bases between them. The CDR3: CAINIPGQNTEAFF. The CDR3 DNA reads as TGTGCCATCAACATCCCGGGGCAGAACACTGAAGCTTTCTTT.